This T cell receptor beta chain appears in the sequencing data of a study of blood T cell repertoires in COVID-19. TCRdb's table, derived via immunoSEQ multiplex PCR, lists solely in-frame clones and lacks some. The sample lists approximately 30,000 clones, about 90% occurring once. The CDR3 runs 13 residues. Unmatched junction bases numbered 2, after V lost 6 bases and J lost 2 bases. Germline V gene sequence: CDR1 MDHEN, CDR2 SYDVKM. This receptor was identified in a man between 65 and 79 years old with active or convalescent COVID-19. This chain uses TRBV28 with TRBJ1-2; TRBD1 agrees at 8 bases. Source material: peripheral blood. CDR3 loop: CASRPGGNYGYTF. The CDR3 DNA is TGTGCCAGCAGGCCAGGGGGCAACTATGGCTACACCTTC.